These T cell receptor beta chains were read from a single sample in a study of blood T cell repertoires in COVID-19. Assay used: immunoSEQ multiplex PCR; TCRdb lists only in-frame clones, some missing. The data hold approximately 63,000 clones, with about 90% observed a single time. The sequencing input was peripheral blood. Receptors originate from an elderly man in a cohort sampled during active COVID-19. CDR3s include the opening cysteine and the closing phenylalanine or tryptophan. Each record gives: J gene, D gene, V gene, CDR3 protein, CDR3 DNA. D genes are given only for firm matches.

TRBJ2-7 TRBD2 TRBV19 CATTRTSGITYEQYF TGTGCCACCACCCGGACTAGCGGGATCACCTACGAGCAGTACTTC
TRBJ1-1 . TRBV10-3 CAITSLLSTEAFF TGTGCCATCACGTCCTTACTTAGCACTGAAGCTTTCTTT
TRBJ2-3 TRBD2 TRBV7-2 CASRLGGGTDTQYF TGTGCCAGCAGACTCGGGGGGGGAACAGATACGCAGTATTTT
TRBJ2-3 . TRBV9 CASSVGQGTDTQYF TGTGCCAGCAGCGTAGGTCAGGGCACAGATACGCAGTATTTT
TRBJ2-3 . TRBV5-6 CASSQRGTDTQYF TGTGCCAGCAGCCAGAGGGGGACAGATACGCAGTATTTT
TRBJ2-1 . TRBV5-1 CASSLGGSAYNEQFF TGCGCCAGCAGCTTGGGGGGCTCGGCCTACAATGAGCAGTTCTTC
TRBJ1-4 TRBD1 TRBV30 CAWSRGQGTGKLFF TGTGCCTGGAGTAGAGGACAGGGCACGGGAAAACTGTTTTTT
TRBJ1-5 TRBD1 TRBV6-1 CASSEAGQASNQPQHF TGTGCCAGCAGTGAAGCTGGACAGGCTAGCAATCAGCCCCAGCATTTT
TRBJ2-3 TRBD1 TRBV30 CAWSTGGRTDTQYF TGTGCCTGGAGTACAGGGGGCCGCACAGATACGCAGTATTTT
TRBJ2-7 TRBD1 TRBV4-2 CASSHTGTGGGFGYEQYF TGTGCCAGCAGCCATACCGGGACAGGGGGCGGCTTTGGCTACGAGCAGTACTTC
TRBJ1-2 . TRBV2 CASSDGTNYGYTF TGTGCCAGCAGTGATGGCACAAACTATGGCTACACCTTC